The rows below give T cell receptor beta chains drawn from one sample of a study of T cells in Graves' hyperthyroidism and ophthalmopathy. TCRdb called the multiplex PCR reads again in MiXCR, with one record for every CDR3 protein. The table has roughly 840,000 distinct CDR3 sequences, 38% seen once. Sequences were obtained from blood. Every receptor here comes from a man between 18 and 29 years old with Graves' hyperthyroidism. CDR3s include the opening cysteine and the closing phenylalanine or tryptophan. Each record gives: J gene, V gene, CDR3 protein.

J: TRBJ2-1
V: TRBV7-7
CDR3: CASSGPADNEQFF

J: TRBJ2-7
V: TRBV6-5
CDR3: CASKDRVSSYEQYF

J: TRBJ1-2
V: TRBV10-2
CDR3: CASSEEGRGLGGYTF

J: TRBJ1-2
V: TRBV10-1
CDR3: CASTQGTGGLYGYTF

J: TRBJ2-7
V: TRBV20-1
CDR3: CSASPVGGPYEQYF

J: TRBJ2-7
V: TRBV9
CDR3: CASSAHRAGEQYF

J: TRBJ1-1
V: TRBV10-3
CDR3: CAIRLQGANTEAFF

J: TRBJ2-7
V: TRBV14
CDR3: CASSHPGVYEQYF

J: TRBJ2-7
V: TRBV11-2
CDR3: CASSLFGDEQYF

J: TRBJ1-2
V: TRBV19
CDR3: CASSRDRTNYGYTF

J: TRBJ2-5
V: TRBV20-1
CDR3: CSARAGAGETQYF

J: TRBJ2-5
V: TRBV28
CDR3: CASSLNWGGGETQYF

J: TRBJ2-7
V: TRBV6-1
CDR3: CASSEDFSYEQYF

J: TRBJ1-1
V: TRBV29-1
CDR3: CSASPVTGQGRGAFF

J: TRBJ2-7
V: TRBV29-1
CDR3: CSSQGTSASEQYF

J: TRBJ2-6
V: TRBV5-1
CDR3: CASSFWRDYSGANVLTF

J: TRBJ2-7
V: TRBV7-9
CDR3: CASSPGDGGPSYEQYF

J: TRBJ2-2
V: TRBV10-2
CDR3: CASMGTDTGELFF

J: TRBJ2-7
V: TRBV2
CDR3: CASRADLTRLYF

J: TRBJ1-1
V: TRBV11-2
CDR3: CASSEAGGSEAFF

J: TRBJ2-5
V: TRBV9
CDR3: CASSDSRQAPEGTQYF

J: TRBJ1-2
V: TRBV2
CDR3: CASQDNYGYTF

J: TRBJ2-7
V: TRBV2
CDR3: CASRGLYEQYF

J: TRBJ1-1
V: TRBV5-5
CDR3: CASSSTGKRDTEAFF

J: TRBJ2-6
V: TRBV7-3
CDR3: CASSLSPLLGQGAPGANVLTF

J: TRBJ1-5
V: TRBV2
CDR3: CASSWGQGSQPQHF

J: TRBJ1-2
V: TRBV29-1
CDR3: CSGRGQGDGGYTF

J: TRBJ2-7
V: TRBV7-2
CDR3: CASGVTGAVNEQYF

J: TRBJ1-1
V: TRBV9
CDR3: CASSVGPSQGGWGTEAFF

J: TRBJ2-5
V: TRBV24-1
CDR3: CATSDAGKETQYF